The rows below give T cell receptor beta chains drawn from one sample of a study of blood T cell repertoires in COVID-19. Measured with immunoSEQ multiplex PCR; TCRdb has only the in-frame clones, and not every one. The table has around 84,000 clones, 60% to 75% seen once. The sample was peripheral blood. The receptor source for this set is a man aged 45-65 years with active or convalescent COVID-19. Each CDR3 is given with its conserved first and last residue. The order of the fields is CDR3 protein, CDR3 DNA, V gene, clone size, D gene, J gene. The D gene is left open where the match is weak. The size of a clone is reported for some rows only, either as once, few or many, or as a class for expanded clones.

CDR3 protein: CASKAQGAMAFF
CDR3 DNA: TGTGCCAGTAAAGCCCAGGGCGCAATGGCTTTCTTT
V gene: TRBV19
clone size: .
D gene: .
J gene: TRBJ1-1

CDR3 protein: CASGRGQSNEKLFF
CDR3 DNA: TGTGCTAGTGGTAGGGGGCAGAGTAATGAAAAACTGTTTTTT
V gene: TRBV12-5
clone size: .
D gene: TRBD1
J gene: TRBJ1-4

CDR3 protein: CASRTGMNTEAFF
CDR3 DNA: TGCGCCAGTAGGACAGGGATGAACACTGAAGCTTTCTTT
V gene: TRBV5-1
clone size: .
D gene: TRBD1
J gene: TRBJ1-1

CDR3 protein: CASTLQRGSTDTQYF
CDR3 DNA: TGTGCCAGCACCCTCCAGCGGGGTAGCACAGATACGCAGTATTTT
V gene: TRBV6-5
clone size: .
D gene: TRBD2
J gene: TRBJ2-3

CDR3 protein: CASTSSGGALDSPLHF
CDR3 DNA: TGTGCCAGCACGTCGAGTGGGGGGGCGCTCGATTCACCCCTCCACTTT
V gene: TRBV28
clone size: few
D gene: .
J gene: TRBJ1-6

CDR3 protein: CSVESASGQPQHF
CDR3 DNA: TGCAGCGTTGAATCGGCTTCGGGGCAGCCCCAGCATTTT
V gene: TRBV29-1
clone size: medium-sized
D gene: .
J gene: TRBJ1-5

CDR3 protein: CASSYPTGLQETQYF
CDR3 DNA: TGTGCCAGCAGTTACCCGACAGGCCTCCAAGAGACCCAGTACTTC
V gene: TRBV6-5
clone size: .
D gene: .
J gene: TRBJ2-5

CDR3 protein: CASLSGGWSEQFF
CDR3 DNA: TGTGCCAGCCTTAGCGGGGGGTGGAGTGAGCAGTTCTTC
V gene: TRBV2
clone size: .
D gene: TRBD2
J gene: TRBJ2-1

CDR3 protein: CASGSEGFNTGELFF
CDR3 DNA: TGCGCCAGCGGGTCCGAGGGATTTAACACCGGGGAGCTGTTTTTT
V gene: TRBV5-1
clone size: few
D gene: .
J gene: TRBJ2-2

CDR3 protein: CASSRASSTDTQYF
CDR3 DNA: TGTGCCAGCAGCCGCGCTTCTAGCACAGATACGCAGTATTTT
V gene: TRBV7-9
clone size: .
D gene: .
J gene: TRBJ2-3

CDR3 protein: CASSFGDRGRGTEAFF
CDR3 DNA: TGTGCCAGCAGTTTCGGGGACAGGGGGCGCGGAACTGAAGCTTTCTTT
V gene: TRBV28
clone size: .
D gene: TRBD1
J gene: TRBJ1-1

CDR3 protein: CASSKSDRGTQYF
CDR3 DNA: TGTGCCAGTAGTAAATCGGACAGAGGTACGCAGTATTTT
V gene: TRBV19
clone size: .
D gene: .
J gene: TRBJ2-3

CDR3 protein: CASRRTASGGAGETQYF
CDR3 DNA: TGCGCCAGCAGACGTACCGCTAGCGGGGGGGCTGGAGAGACCCAGTACTTC
V gene: TRBV4-1
clone size: .
D gene: TRBD2
J gene: TRBJ2-5

CDR3 protein: CAWSVAAEQYF
CDR3 DNA: TGTGCCTGGAGTGTGGCCGCCGAGCAGTACTTC
V gene: TRBV30
clone size: once
D gene: .
J gene: TRBJ2-7

CDR3 protein: CASSPAGATNEKLFF
CDR3 DNA: TGTGCCAGCTCACCTGCAGGGGCAACTAATGAAAAACTGTTTTTT
V gene: TRBV18
clone size: .
D gene: .
J gene: TRBJ1-4

CDR3 protein: CASSGQRGGETQYF
CDR3 DNA: TGTGCCAGCAGTGGACAGCGGGGGGGGGAGACCCAGTACTTC
V gene: TRBV25-1
clone size: .
D gene: TRBD2
J gene: TRBJ2-5

CDR3 protein: CAWSGDRGNTEAFF
CDR3 DNA: TGTGCCTGGAGTGGTGACAGGGGGAACACTGAAGCTTTCTTT
V gene: TRBV30
clone size: .
D gene: TRBD1
J gene: TRBJ1-1

CDR3 protein: CASSVPRSGLNF
CDR3 DNA: TGTGCCAGCAGCGTACCCAGGTCAGGACTGAACTTC
V gene: TRBV9
clone size: .
D gene: .
J gene: TRBJ2-5

CDR3 protein: CASSSSGIDRIGYTF
CDR3 DNA: TGTGCCAGCAGTTCCTCCGGCATCGACAGAATTGGCTACACCTTC
V gene: TRBV28
clone size: .
D gene: .
J gene: TRBJ1-2

CDR3 protein: CASSPDGIRTGELFF
CDR3 DNA: TGCGCCAGCAGCCCGGACGGGATTCGCACCGGGGAGCTGTTTTTT
V gene: TRBV5-1
clone size: .
D gene: .
J gene: TRBJ2-2

CDR3 protein: CASSQSGGRDSPLHF
CDR3 DNA: TGTGCCAGCAGCCAATCGGGGGGAAGAGATTCACCCCTCCACTTT
V gene: TRBV3-1/TRBV3-2
clone size: few
D gene: .
J gene: TRBJ1-6

CDR3 protein: CASSELAISSYNEQFF
CDR3 DNA: TGTGCCAGCAGCGAACTAGCGATCAGCTCCTACAATGAGCAGTTCTTC
V gene: TRBV3-1/TRBV3-2
clone size: .
D gene: TRBD2
J gene: TRBJ2-1

CDR3 protein: CASIITENNYGYTF
CDR3 DNA: TGTGCCAGCATCATCACAGAGAATAACTATGGCTACACCTTC
V gene: TRBV25-1
clone size: few
D gene: .
J gene: TRBJ1-2

CDR3 protein: CASSFRVTYEQYF
CDR3 DNA: TGTGCCAGCAGTTTTAGAGTTACCTACGAGCAGTACTTC
V gene: TRBV27
clone size: .
D gene: .
J gene: TRBJ2-7

CDR3 protein: CASSIDRGTEAFF
CDR3 DNA: TGTGCCAGCAGCATAGACCGCGGCACTGAAGCTTTCTTT
V gene: TRBV11-2
clone size: .
D gene: .
J gene: TRBJ1-1

CDR3 protein: CASSPPEGEQYF
CDR3 DNA: TGTGCCAGCTCACCCCCCGAGGGCGAGCAGTACTTC
V gene: TRBV18
clone size: .
D gene: .
J gene: TRBJ2-7

CDR3 protein: CASSFSLSTEAFF
CDR3 DNA: TGTGCCAGCAGTTTCTCCCTTAGCACTGAAGCTTTCTTT
V gene: TRBV12-3/TRBV12-4
clone size: .
D gene: .
J gene: TRBJ1-1

CDR3 protein: CASSEWGVGAEETQYF
CDR3 DNA: TGTGCCAGCAGTGAATGGGGGGTAGGGGCAGAGGAGACCCAGTACTTC
V gene: TRBV25-1
clone size: once
D gene: .
J gene: TRBJ2-5

CDR3 protein: CASSRGGFSKYEQYF
CDR3 DNA: TGTGCCAGCAGCCGCGGGGGTTTCAGTAAGTACGAGCAGTACTTC
V gene: TRBV7-3
clone size: .
D gene: TRBD2
J gene: TRBJ2-7

CDR3 protein: CASSLVGQGTEAFF
CDR3 DNA: TGTGCCAGCAGCTTAGTCGGACAGGGGACTGAAGCTTTCTTT
V gene: TRBV7-2
clone size: .
D gene: TRBD1
J gene: TRBJ1-1

CDR3 protein: CASSLAYTGGSSPLHF
CDR3 DNA: TGTGCCAGCAGCTTAGCCTATACAGGGGGCAGTTCACCCCTCCACTTT
V gene: TRBV7-9
clone size: .
D gene: TRBD1
J gene: TRBJ1-6

CDR3 protein: CASSGGLVSYEQYF
CDR3 DNA: TGTGCCAGCAGTGGAGGACTGGTCTCCTACGAGCAGTACTTC
V gene: TRBV2
clone size: .
D gene: .
J gene: TRBJ2-7

CDR3 protein: CASMGMTGEGSYEQYF
CDR3 DNA: TGCGCCAGCATGGGAATGACAGGTGAGGGGTCCTACGAGCAGTACTTC
V gene: TRBV23-1
clone size: .
D gene: .
J gene: TRBJ2-7

CDR3 protein: CASSLEQGAYTEAFF
CDR3 DNA: TGTGCCAGCAGCTTGGAACAGGGGGCCTACACTGAAGCTTTCTTT
V gene: TRBV11-2
clone size: .
D gene: TRBD1
J gene: TRBJ1-1

CDR3 protein: CASSAGQGDQPQHF
CDR3 DNA: TGTGCCAGCAGCGCCGGACAGGGAGATCAGCCCCAGCATTTT
V gene: TRBV9
clone size: once
D gene: TRBD1
J gene: TRBJ1-5

CDR3 protein: CASSAVYEQYF
CDR3 DNA: TGTGCCAGCAGCGCGGTCTACGAGCAGTACTTC
V gene: TRBV7-9
clone size: .
D gene: .
J gene: TRBJ2-7

CDR3 protein: CASSPVASSTNTIYF
CDR3 DNA: TGCGCCAGCAGCCCCGTCGCGTCTTCCACCAACACCATATATTTT
V gene: TRBV4-3
clone size: few
D gene: .
J gene: TRBJ1-3